The rows below give T cell receptor beta chains drawn from one sample of a study of a mutant IDH1 vaccine in newly diagnosed glioma. Clones were read by immunoSEQ multiplex PCR, and TCRdb kept only the in-frame ones, dropping some. This table has 35,000 to 40,000 clones, more than 80% appearing once. Their target antigens are unknown. Sequenced material: PBMCs, taken from a glioma patient whose treatment included an IDH1 peptide vaccine. The receptors stem from a man aged 40-50 years with glioma. Each CDR3 is given with its conserved first and last residue. A D gene is named only where the DNA matches it firmly. Only part of the rows carry a size: once, few, many, or a class if the clone is expanded.

V: TRBV6-5; D: -; J: TRBJ1-3; size: few; DNA: TGTGCCAGCAGTTTCCGGACTAACTCTGGAAACACCATATATTTT; CDR3: CASSFRTNSGNTIYF
V: TRBV7-9; D: TRBD2; J: TRBJ2-7; size: few; DNA: TGTGCCAGCAGCTCCATCTCTAGCGGGAGAAATCTCGAGCAGTACTTC; CDR3: CASSSISSGRNLEQYF
V: TRBV10-3; D: -; J: TRBJ2-7; size: -; DNA: TGTGCCATCAGTGGACATGAATCCTCCTACGAGCAGTACTTC; CDR3: CAISGHESSYEQYF
V: TRBV9; D: -; J: TRBJ1-4; size: -; DNA: TGTGCCAGCAGCGTAGCTGATACAACTAATGAAAAACTGTTTTTT; CDR3: CASSVADTTNEKLFF
V: TRBV5-5; D: TRBD2; J: TRBJ2-7; size: -; DNA: TGTGCCAGCAGCTCTCAAGCGGGAGGAGCCTACGAGCAGTACTTC; CDR3: CASSSQAGGAYEQYF
V: TRBV28; D: TRBD1; J: TRBJ2-1; size: -; DNA: TGTGCCAGCAGTTTATCCATTGTGGGGACAGGGGGTCCTTTCGATGAGCAGTTCTTC; CDR3: CASSLSIVGTGGPFDEQFF
V: TRBV19; D: -; J: TRBJ1-5; size: -; DNA: TGTGCCAGTACGGAGGGTTGGAATCAGCCCCAGCATTTT; CDR3: CASTEGWNQPQHF
V: TRBV6-6; D: TRBD2; J: TRBJ2-1; size: -; DNA: TGTGCCAGCAGAGGGGTAGCGGGGGGCCCTTACGATGAGCAGTTCTTC; CDR3: CASRGVAGGPYDEQFF
V: TRBV7-8; D: -; J: TRBJ2-1; size: -; DNA: TGTGCCAGCAGCCTACAAGCGATACCTCAAAGCTCCTACAATGAGCAGTTCTTC; CDR3: CASSLQAIPQSSYNEQFF
V: TRBV9; D: -; J: TRBJ2-7; size: -; DNA: TGTGCCAGCAGACGGGACCATCTTTCCTACGAGCAGTACTTC; CDR3: CASRRDHLSYEQYF
V: TRBV28; D: -; J: TRBJ1-1; size: -; DNA: TGTGCCAGCAGTTTATTAATGAAGGACACTGAAGCTTTCTTT; CDR3: CASSLLMKDTEAFF
V: TRBV4-2; D: -; J: TRBJ2-3; size: -; DNA: TGTGCCAGCAGCCAAGAAGGAGGGGGGGTCAATACGCAGTATTTT; CDR3: CASSQEGGGVNTQYF
V: TRBV30; D: -; J: TRBJ2-5; size: once; DNA: TGTGCCTGGAGTGTTGGTAGGGAGACCCAGTACTTC; CDR3: CAWSVGRETQYF
V: TRBV19; D: -; J: TRBJ1-1; size: -; DNA: TGTGCCAGCCAGCCCGGGAACACTGAAGCTTTCTTT; CDR3: CASQPGNTEAFF
V: TRBV2; D: TRBD2; J: TRBJ2-7; size: -; DNA: TGTGCCAGCATGGGACTAGCGGGTACCTACGAGCAGTACTTC; CDR3: CASMGLAGTYEQYF
V: TRBV28; D: -; J: TRBJ2-2; size: -; DNA: TGTGCCAGCAGTTCAGATTACGGGGAGCTGTTTTTT; CDR3: CASSSDYGELFF
V: TRBV6-5; D: -; J: TRBJ2-7; size: once; DNA: TGTGCCAGTATCTTTGGGCGGGGTGGCGAGCAGTACTTC; CDR3: CASIFGRGGEQYF
V: TRBV5-1; D: TRBD1; J: TRBJ1-2; size: -; DNA: TGCGCCAGCAGCTTTGGGCAGGGGGCTTCTGGCTACACCTTC; CDR3: CASSFGQGASGYTF
V: TRBV7-9; D: TRBD1; J: TRBJ1-1; size: -; DNA: TGTGCCAGCAGCAACGACAGGGTCTCTGAAGCTTTCTTT; CDR3: CASSNDRVSEAFF
V: TRBV14; D: TRBD2; J: TRBJ2-5; size: few; DNA: TGTGCCAGCGCGCGGGGGGCCCAAGAGACCCAGTACTTC; CDR3: CASARGAQETQYF
V: TRBV10-3; D: TRBD1; J: TRBJ1-5; size: few; DNA: TGTGCCATCAGTGGCGGGACAGACCTTTCGGGGCAGCATTTT; CDR3: CAISGGTDLSGQHF
V: TRBV14; D: TRBD2; J: TRBJ2-1; size: -; DNA: TGTGCCAGCAGCCAAGTAAGACTAGCGGGAGGGCTCAATGAGCAGTTCTTC; CDR3: CASSQVRLAGGLNEQFF
V: TRBV19; D: -; J: TRBJ2-7; size: -; DNA: TGTGCCAGTAGTGCCGGGAGAACTGGGAACGAGCAGTACTTC; CDR3: CASSAGRTGNEQYF
V: TRBV19; D: -; J: TRBJ2-7; size: -; DNA: TGTGCCAGTAGTGACAGATTCTACGAGCAGTACTTC; CDR3: CASSDRFYEQYF
V: TRBV30; D: -; J: TRBJ2-2; size: -; DNA: TGTGCCTGGAACACCGGGGAGCTGTTTTTT; CDR3: CAWNTGELFF
V: TRBV7-9; D: TRBD1; J: TRBJ2-7; size: -; DNA: TGTGCCAGCAGCCCAGAGGGACAGCCCAGCTCCTACGAGCAGTACTTC; CDR3: CASSPEGQPSSYEQYF
V: TRBV5-4; D: -; J: TRBJ2-1; size: -; DNA: TGTGCCAGCAGCTCCGTGGATGGGAACAATGAGCAGTTCTTC; CDR3: CASSSVDGNNEQFF
V: TRBV7-9; D: -; J: TRBJ2-6; size: -; DNA: TGTGCCAGCATCCAAGCTGGGGCCAACGTCCTGACTTTC; CDR3: CASIQAGANVLTF
V: TRBV27; D: -; J: TRBJ2-1; size: -; DNA: TGTGCCAGCAGTTTAGATTACCCCCCCTACAATGAGCAGTTCTTC; CDR3: CASSLDYPPYNEQFF
V: TRBV4-1; D: -; J: TRBJ2-5; size: -; DNA: TGCGCCAGCAGCCAACTACCGGGACAAGGTCAAGAGACCCAGTACTTC; CDR3: CASSQLPGQGQETQYF
V: TRBV5-1; D: TRBD2; J: TRBJ2-1; size: -; DNA: TGCGCCAGCACACCAGCGGGGGGGCCTGACAATGAGCAGTTCTTC; CDR3: CASTPAGGPDNEQFF
V: TRBV4-3; D: -; J: TRBJ1-1; size: -; DNA: TGCGCCAGCAGCCAAGGGGCGGAGAACACTGAAGCTTTCTTT; CDR3: CASSQGAENTEAFF
V: TRBV7-2; D: -; J: TRBJ2-1; size: -; DNA: TGTGCCAGCAGCCCAAGACTAGTCCCTAACAATGAGCAGTTCTTC; CDR3: CASSPRLVPNNEQFF
V: TRBV10-1; D: -; J: TRBJ1-1; size: -; DNA: TGCGCCAGCAGCTCTGGATGGACTGAAGCTTTCTTT; CDR3: CASSSGWTEAFF
V: TRBV5-6; D: TRBD2; J: TRBJ2-7; size: -; DNA: TGTGCCAGCAGCTTCGGACTAGCGGGCAACTACGAGCAGTACTTC; CDR3: CASSFGLAGNYEQYF
V: TRBV5-6; D: -; J: TRBJ2-1; size: -; DNA: TGTGCCAGCAGCTCGGCTCGGGGTGAGCAGTTCTTC; CDR3: CASSSARGEQFF
V: TRBV12-5; D: -; J: TRBJ1-2; size: -; DNA: TGTGCTAGTGGGTTGGGGAACTATGGCTACACCTTC; CDR3: CASGLGNYGYTF
V: TRBV30; D: -; J: TRBJ2-7; size: -; DNA: TGTGCCTGGAGCGACTTTCGGCCTACCTACGAGCAGTACTTC; CDR3: CAWSDFRPTYEQYF
V: TRBV4-1; D: -; J: TRBJ1-2; size: -; DNA: TGCGCCAGCAGGCACCCCGTTGGGGGTAACTATGGCTACACCTTC; CDR3: CASRHPVGGNYGYTF
V: TRBV4-3; D: TRBD2; J: TRBJ2-3; size: -; DNA: TGCGCCAGCAGCCATGCCACTAGCGGGAGTGCAGATACGCAGTATTTT; CDR3: CASSHATSGSADTQYF
V: TRBV5-1; D: TRBD2; J: TRBJ2-3; size: -; DNA: TGCGCCAGCAGCTTGACTAGCGGGGGGCCGGATACGCAGTATTTT; CDR3: CASSLTSGGPDTQYF
V: TRBV5-1; D: -; J: TRBJ1-5; size: -; DNA: TGCGCCGGCAGCTTCACACGGCAGCCCCAGCATTTT; CDR3: CAGSFTRQPQHF
V: TRBV28; D: TRBD1; J: TRBJ1-1; size: -; DNA: TGTGCCAGCAGCCCACCCTCGGGACAGGGTGTTGAAGCTTTCTTT; CDR3: CASSPPSGQGVEAFF
V: TRBV7-6; D: -; J: TRBJ2-2; size: few; DNA: TGTGCCAGCAGTTTGACGGAAACCGGGGAGCTGTTTTTT; CDR3: CASSLTETGELFF
V: TRBV19; D: -; J: TRBJ2-1; size: -; DNA: TGTGCCAGTAGTATGACAGTGTACAATGAGCAGTTCTTC; CDR3: CASSMTVYNEQFF
V: TRBV5-1; D: -; J: TRBJ1-2; size: -; DNA: TGCGCCAGCAGCTTGGAAGGAGCTAACTATGGCTACACCTTC; CDR3: CASSLEGANYGYTF
V: TRBV15; D: TRBD1; J: TRBJ1-2; size: few; DNA: TGTGCCACCAGCAGAAGGGACAGAATCTATGGCTACACCTTC; CDR3: CATSRRDRIYGYTF
V: TRBV5-1; D: -; J: TRBJ1-1; size: few; DNA: TGCGCCAGCAGCTTTCCTACGGGCACTGAAGCTTTCTTT; CDR3: CASSFPTGTEAFF
V: TRBV7-9; D: TRBD2; J: TRBJ2-1; size: once; DNA: TGTGCCAGCAGCTCGGGGACTAGCGGGAGGGCCGCGTCGAATGAGCAGTTCTTC; CDR3: CASSSGTSGRAASNEQFF
V: TRBV13; D: -; J: TRBJ2-6; size: -; DNA: TGTGCCAGCAGCCGACATCGCGTGAGCTCTGGGGCCAACGTCCTGACTTTC; CDR3: CASSRHRVSSGANVLTF
V: TRBV28; D: TRBD2; J: TRBJ2-7; size: -; DNA: TGTGCCAGCAGACCATTACGGGGAACCGGGACTAGCGAATACGAGCAGTACTTC; CDR3: CASRPLRGTGTSEYEQYF
V: TRBV5-4; D: -; J: TRBJ2-7; size: large; DNA: TGTGCCAGCAGCCCGGGGGTCGGAGACGAGCAGTACTTC; CDR3: CASSPGVGDEQYF
V: TRBV27; D: -; J: TRBJ2-7; size: -; DNA: TGTGCCAGCAGTTTCGCAGGAGTCTACGAGCAGTACTTC; CDR3: CASSFAGVYEQYF
V: TRBV5-5; D: -; J: TRBJ1-5; size: -; DNA: TGTGCCAGCAGCTTTAGAGACCGGGGGGCTAATCAGCCCCAGCATTTT; CDR3: CASSFRDRGANQPQHF
V: TRBV4-3; D: -; J: TRBJ2-3; size: -; DNA: TGCGCCAGCAGCCAAGACCGGGACCCTTACACAGATACGCAGTATTTT; CDR3: CASSQDRDPYTDTQYF
V: TRBV27; D: -; J: TRBJ2-7; size: -; DNA: TGTGCCAGCCCAAAAGCGGTCTCCTACGAGCAGTACTTC; CDR3: CASPKAVSYEQYF
V: TRBV6-5; D: -; J: TRBJ1-4; size: -; DNA: TGTGCCAGCAGTTGGACACTTACTAATGAAAAACTGTTTTTT; CDR3: CASSWTLTNEKLFF
V: TRBV4-2; D: -; J: TRBJ2-3; size: -; DNA: TGTGCCAGCAGCCAAGCGGGAGTAGGAGATACGCAGTATTTT; CDR3: CASSQAGVGDTQYF
V: TRBV5-4; D: TRBD1; J: TRBJ2-3; size: -; DNA: TGTGCCAGCAGCCTCCCCCGGGACAGGGCTACAGATACGCAGTATTTT; CDR3: CASSLPRDRATDTQYF
V: TRBV9; D: -; J: TRBJ1-5; size: -; DNA: TGTGCCAGCAGCCCTGGCCCCAATTATAGCAATCAGCCCCAGCATTTT; CDR3: CASSPGPNYSNQPQHF